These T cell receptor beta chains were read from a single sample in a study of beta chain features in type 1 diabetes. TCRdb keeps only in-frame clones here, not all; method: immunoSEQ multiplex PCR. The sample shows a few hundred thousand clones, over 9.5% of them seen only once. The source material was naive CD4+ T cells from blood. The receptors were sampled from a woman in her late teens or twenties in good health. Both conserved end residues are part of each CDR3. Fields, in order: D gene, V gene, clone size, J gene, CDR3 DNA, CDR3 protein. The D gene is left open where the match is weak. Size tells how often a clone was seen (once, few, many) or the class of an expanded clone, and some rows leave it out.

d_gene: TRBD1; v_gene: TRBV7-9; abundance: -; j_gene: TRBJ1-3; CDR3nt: TGTGCCAGCAGCTTAGGCTCTCTATTTACAGGGGGCACTGGAAACACCATATATTTT; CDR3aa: CASSLGSLFTGGTGNTIYF
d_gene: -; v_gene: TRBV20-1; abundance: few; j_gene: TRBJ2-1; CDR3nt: TGCAGTGCTAGACGGAGTGAGCAGTTCTTC; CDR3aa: CSARRSEQFF
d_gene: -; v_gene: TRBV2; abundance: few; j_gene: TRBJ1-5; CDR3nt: TGTGCCAGCAGTTCTCCGGGGGGGGAGGGACAGCCCCAGCATTTT; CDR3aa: CASSSPGGEGQPQHF
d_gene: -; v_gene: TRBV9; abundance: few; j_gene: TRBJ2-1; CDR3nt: TGTGCCAGCAGCGTATCAGGATACAATGAGCAGTTCTTC; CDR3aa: CASSVSGYNEQFF
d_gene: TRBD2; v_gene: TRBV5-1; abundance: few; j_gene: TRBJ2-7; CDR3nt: TGCGCCAGCAGCTATGGGACTAGCGGGGGATATTCCTACGAGCAGTACTTC; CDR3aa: CASSYGTSGGYSYEQYF
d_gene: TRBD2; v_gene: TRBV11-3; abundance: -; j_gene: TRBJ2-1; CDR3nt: TGTGCCAGCAGCCAAGGGACTAGCGGGAGGGATGAGCAGTTCTTC; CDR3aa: CASSQGTSGRDEQFF
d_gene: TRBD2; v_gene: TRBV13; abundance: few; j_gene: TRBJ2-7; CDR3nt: TGTGCCAGCAGCCCCGAGTCGGGGGGGCTCGGCGAGCAGTACTTC; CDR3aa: CASSPESGGLGEQYF
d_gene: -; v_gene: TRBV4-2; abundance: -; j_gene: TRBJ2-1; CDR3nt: TGTGCCAGCAGCCAAGGGGGCGGACTAAAGAGTTCCGATGAGCAGTTCTTC; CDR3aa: CASSQGGGLKSSDEQFF
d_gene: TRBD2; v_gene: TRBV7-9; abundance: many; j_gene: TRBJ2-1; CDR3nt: TGTGCCAGCAGCTCCCACCCTGCGGGACTAGCGGGAGGGCAGGTGCAGTTCTTC; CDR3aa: CASSSHPAGLAGGQVQFF
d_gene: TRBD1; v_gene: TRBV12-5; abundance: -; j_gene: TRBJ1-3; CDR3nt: TGTGCTAGTGCCACAGGGGACTCCACCATATATTTT; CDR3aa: CASATGDSTIYF
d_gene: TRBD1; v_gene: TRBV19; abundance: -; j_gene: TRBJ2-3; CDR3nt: TGTGCCAGTAGTACCGGACAGGGGCCCCGCGATACGCAGTATTTT; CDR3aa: CASSTGQGPRDTQYF
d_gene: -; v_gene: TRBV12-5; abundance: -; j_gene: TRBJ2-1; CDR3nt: TGTGCTAGTGGTGCGAGGGACTTACTATCGGGGCAGTTCTTC; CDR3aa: CASGARDLLSGQFF
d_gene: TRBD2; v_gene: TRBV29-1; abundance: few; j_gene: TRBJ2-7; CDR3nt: TGCAGCGTTGAAGATCTGGCGGGAGGCTACGAGCAGTACTTC; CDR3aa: CSVEDLAGGYEQYF
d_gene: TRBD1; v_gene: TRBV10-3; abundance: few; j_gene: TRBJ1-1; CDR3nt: TGTGCCATCAGTGACAGGGGGGCTGAAGCTTTCTTT; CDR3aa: CAISDRGAEAFF
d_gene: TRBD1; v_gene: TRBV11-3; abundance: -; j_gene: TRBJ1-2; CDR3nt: TGTGCCAGCAGCTTGCTACAGGACAGGGATGTGGGTGGCTACACCTTC; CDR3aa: CASSLLQDRDVGGYTF
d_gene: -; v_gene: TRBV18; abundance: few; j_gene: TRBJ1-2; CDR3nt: TGTGCCAGCTCACCAGCGGTCAACTATGGCTACACCTTC; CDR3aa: CASSPAVNYGYTF
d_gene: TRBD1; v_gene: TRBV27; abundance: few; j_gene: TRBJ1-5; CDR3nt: TGTGCCAGCAGTATACAGGGGGATGGCCAGCCCCAGCATTTT; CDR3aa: CASSIQGDGQPQHF
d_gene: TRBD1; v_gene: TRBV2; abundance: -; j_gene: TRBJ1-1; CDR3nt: TGTGCCACCCACCGGGACAGGACGAACACTGAAGCTTTCTTT; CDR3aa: CATHRDRTNTEAFF
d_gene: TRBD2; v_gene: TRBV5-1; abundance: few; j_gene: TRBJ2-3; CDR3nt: TGCGCCAGCAGCGCAAGACTAGCGGGCACAGATACGCAGTATTTT; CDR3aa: CASSARLAGTDTQYF
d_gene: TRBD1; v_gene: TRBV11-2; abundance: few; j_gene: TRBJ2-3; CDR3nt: TGTGCCAGCAGCCAGACAGGGGCCGGAAATACGCAGTATTTT; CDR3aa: CASSQTGAGNTQYF
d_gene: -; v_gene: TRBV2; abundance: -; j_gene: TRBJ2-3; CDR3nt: TGTGCCAGCAGTGCGCAGGGTTCTGATACGCAGTATTTT; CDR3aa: CASSAQGSDTQYF
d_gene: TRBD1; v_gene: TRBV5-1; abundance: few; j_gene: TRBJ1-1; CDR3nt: TGCGCCAGCAGCTTGGAGGGGCAGGGGGTGACTGAAGCTTTCTTT; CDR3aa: CASSLEGQGVTEAFF
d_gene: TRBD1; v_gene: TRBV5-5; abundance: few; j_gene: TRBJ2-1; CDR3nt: TGTGCCAGCAGCTTCTTCTCCGGGACAGCCAATATCCTTAGGTTCTTC; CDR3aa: CASSFFSGTANILRFF
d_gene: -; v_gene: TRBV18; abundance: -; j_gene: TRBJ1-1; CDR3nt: TGTGCCAGCTCACCAAAATCGGGGGTAGGAGCTTTCTTT; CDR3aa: CASSPKSGVGAFF
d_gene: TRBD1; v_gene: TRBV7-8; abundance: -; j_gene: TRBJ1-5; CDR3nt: TGTGCCAGCAGCCAGGACAGGGTCAATCAGCCCCAGCATTTT; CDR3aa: CASSQDRVNQPQHF
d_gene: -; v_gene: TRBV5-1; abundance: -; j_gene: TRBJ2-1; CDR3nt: TGCGCCAGCAGCTTCACAGGCAACTCCTACAATGAGCAGTTCTTC; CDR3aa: CASSFTGNSYNEQFF
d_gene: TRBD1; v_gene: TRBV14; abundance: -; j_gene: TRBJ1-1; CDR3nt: TGTGCCAGCAGCTACAAAAACACAGGGGCGGACGCTTTCTTT; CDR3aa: CASSYKNTGADAFF
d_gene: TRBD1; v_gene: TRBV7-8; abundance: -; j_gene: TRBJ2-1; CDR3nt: TGTGCCAGCAGCCCACCGGGACAGATAGTTTACAATGAGCAGTTCTTC; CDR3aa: CASSPPGQIVYNEQFF
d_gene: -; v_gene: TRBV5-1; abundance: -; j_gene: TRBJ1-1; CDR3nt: TGCGCCAGCAGCTTACTCACGAACACTGAAGCTTTCTTT; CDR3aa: CASSLLTNTEAFF
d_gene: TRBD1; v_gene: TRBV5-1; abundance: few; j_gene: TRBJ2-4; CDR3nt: TGCGCCAGCAGCCGTTCTAATGGACAGGGGGCCGAAAACATTCAGTACTTC; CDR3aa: CASSRSNGQGAENIQYF
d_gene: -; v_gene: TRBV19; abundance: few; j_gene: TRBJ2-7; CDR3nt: TGTGCCAGTAGTACCGATACCACAGGGATCTACGAGCAGTACTTC; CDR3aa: CASSTDTTGIYEQYF
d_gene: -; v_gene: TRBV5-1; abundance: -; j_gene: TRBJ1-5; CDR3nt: TGCGCCAGCAGCTTGGCAGGAAATCAGCCCCAGCATTTT; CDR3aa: CASSLAGNQPQHF
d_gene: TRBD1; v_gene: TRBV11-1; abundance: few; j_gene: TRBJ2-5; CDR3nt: TGTGCCAGCAGCTTAGATGGGACAGGGACGGAGACCCAGTACTTC; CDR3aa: CASSLDGTGTETQYF
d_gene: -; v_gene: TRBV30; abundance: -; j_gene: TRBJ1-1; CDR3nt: TGTGCCTGGGGGCAGGGTGAAGCTTTCTTT; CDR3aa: CAWGQGEAFF
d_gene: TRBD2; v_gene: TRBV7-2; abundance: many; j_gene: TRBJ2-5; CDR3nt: TGTGCCAGCAGCTCGATACGACTAGCGGCGCAAGAGACCCAGTACTTC; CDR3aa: CASSSIRLAAQETQYF
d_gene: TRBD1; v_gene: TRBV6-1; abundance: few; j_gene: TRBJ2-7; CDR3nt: TGTGCCAGCAGTGGCGATGCGGACAGGGGTTTGTACGAGCAGTACTTC; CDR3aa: CASSGDADRGLYEQYF
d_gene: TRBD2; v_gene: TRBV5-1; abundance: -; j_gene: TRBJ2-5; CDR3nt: TGCGCCAGCAGCTACGGGACTAGCGGGAGTACGGGACAAGAGACCCAGTACTTC; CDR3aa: CASSYGTSGSTGQETQYF
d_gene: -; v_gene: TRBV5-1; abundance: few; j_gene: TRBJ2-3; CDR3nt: TGCGCCAGCAGCCCAACCGCAGCGGACACAGATACGCAGTATTTT; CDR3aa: CASSPTAADTDTQYF
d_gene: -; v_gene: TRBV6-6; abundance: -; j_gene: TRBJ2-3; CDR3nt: TGTGCCAGCAGCCGACTCTATACGCAGTATTTT; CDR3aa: CASSRLYTQYF
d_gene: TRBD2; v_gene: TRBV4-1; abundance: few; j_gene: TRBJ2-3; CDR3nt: TGCGCCAGCAGCGCCTGGAGCGGGGGAAGCACAGATACGCAGTATTTT; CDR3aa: CASSAWSGGSTDTQYF
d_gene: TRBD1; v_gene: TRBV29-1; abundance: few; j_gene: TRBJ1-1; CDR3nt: TGCAGCGGCGGACAGGGCGGGAGGGGGGAAGCTTTCTTT; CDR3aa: CSGGQGGRGEAFF
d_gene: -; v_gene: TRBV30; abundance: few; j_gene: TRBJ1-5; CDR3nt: TGTGCCTGGGGCCCGCAAGGCAATCAGCCCCAGCATTTT; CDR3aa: CAWGPQGNQPQHF
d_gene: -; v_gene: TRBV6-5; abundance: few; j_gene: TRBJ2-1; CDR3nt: TGTGCCAGCCAAATCAGGTTGGGTCAGGGAGAGCAGTTCTTC; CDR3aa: CASQIRLGQGEQFF
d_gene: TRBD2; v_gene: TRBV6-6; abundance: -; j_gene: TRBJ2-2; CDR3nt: TGTGCCAGCTTCCCTAGCGGGAGGGTGAAGGGGGAGCTGTTTTTT; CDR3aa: CASFPSGRVKGELFF
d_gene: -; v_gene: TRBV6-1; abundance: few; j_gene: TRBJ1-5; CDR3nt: TGTGCCAGCAGTGAAAATTACCAAACGGTCCAGCATTTT; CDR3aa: CASSENYQTVQHF
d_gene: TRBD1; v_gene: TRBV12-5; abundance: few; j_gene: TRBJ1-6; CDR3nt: TGTGCTAGTGGAAGAACAGGGGTAAGCTCCTATAATTCACCCCTCCACTTT; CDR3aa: CASGRTGVSSYNSPLHF
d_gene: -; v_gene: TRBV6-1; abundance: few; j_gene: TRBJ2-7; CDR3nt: TGTGCCACACAGGCCTACCAATCTACCTACGAGCAGTACTTC; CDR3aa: CATQAYQSTYEQYF
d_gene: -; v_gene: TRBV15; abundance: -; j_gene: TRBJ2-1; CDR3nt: TGTGCCACCAGCACCGACTACCTCTTGGATGAGCAGTTCTTC; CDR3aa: CATSTDYLLDEQFF
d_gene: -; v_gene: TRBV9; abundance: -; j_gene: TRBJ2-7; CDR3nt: TGTGCCAGCAGCGTAGCTCCAGGGAACTCCTACGAGCAGTACTTC; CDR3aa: CASSVAPGNSYEQYF